The 24 T cell receptor beta chains presented below share a single source sample, sequenced in a study of blood T cell repertoires in COVID-19. Libraries were prepared by immunoSEQ multiplex PCR; TCRdb keeps only in-frame clonotypes and omits some of them. Of approximately 22,000 clones detected, around 90% appear once; the ten largest clones hold 2.5% to 3.5%. Sequencing was performed on peripheral blood. Receptor source: a woman in her seventies with active COVID-19.

The rearrangement links TRBV5-1 to TRBJ1-5, with 7 bases that match TRBD1. CDR1 and CDR2 from the germline V gene are SGHRS and YFSETQ. The CDR3 is 14 amino acids. After removal of 0 bases from V and 6 bases from J, the junction contained 3 bases not matched to a gene. CDR3 residues: CASSLGQGAQPQHF. CDR3 sequence (DNA): TGCGCCAGCAGCTTGGGACAGGGTGCTCAGCCCCAGCATTTT.

This rearrangement joins TRBV4-2 to TRBJ1-2, with unresolved D. V shed 1 base and J shed 6 bases, with 9 bases lying between them. The CDR3 has 13 amino acids. Per the germline V gene, CDR1 is LGHNA and CDR2 is YNFKEQ. The CDR3 coding sequence is TGTGCCAGCAGCCAAGGGTTGAGGGATGGCTACACCTTC. It specifies CASSQGLRDGYTF.

The CDR3 bases are TGTGCCAGCAGCGTAGCTCAGGGTGTTCAAGAGACCCAGTACTTC. Encoded protein: CASSVAQGVQETQYF. The rearrangement links TRBV9 to TRBJ2-5, with D possibly being TRBD1 (5 bases). In germline, CDR1 is SGDLS, CDR2 YYNGEE. The CDR3 consists of 15 residues. Trimming removed 0 bases from V and 2 bases from J, with 11 bases in between.

This chain connects TRBV6-1 to TRBJ2-1; the match to TRBD2 covers 8 bases. After removal of 1 base from V and 3 bases from J, the junction contained 8 bases not matched to a gene. The CDR3 covers 17 residues. In germline, CDR1 is MNHNS, CDR2 SASEGT. This CDR3 is CASSEEGSGRVYNEQFF. For the CDR3, the DNA is TGTGCCAGCAGTGAAGAAGGGAGCGGGAGAGTCTACAATGAGCAGTTCTTC.

The chain is built from TRBV24-1 and TRBJ2-1, with TRBD1 matching over 12 bases. Germline CDR1 reads KGHDR; CDR2 reads SFDVKD. Losses at the gene ends were 5 bases for V and 9 bases for J; bases not matched to a gene: 10. This CDR3 contains 16 residues. The CDR3 coding sequence is TGTGCCACCAGTGCCCCACCGGGACAGGGGGCTGGTGAGCAGTTCTTC. It specifies CATSAPPGQGAGEQFF.

The chain uses TRBV5-4 and TRBJ2-3; possibly TRBD1 for D (5 bases). The germline V gene encodes CDR1 SGHNT and CDR2 YYREEE (reference sequence). This CDR3 is built from 15 residues. Trimming left V 2 bases short and J 0 bases short, with 10 bases between. CDR3: CASSLQDSSTDTQYF. In DNA form, the CDR3 reads TGTGCCAGCAGCTTACAGGATTCTAGCACAGATACGCAGTATTTT.

This clone appeared once. The rearrangement links TRBV6-1 to TRBJ2-7; TRBD1 might be the D (5 bases). V lost 0 bases, J lost 3 bases, and 9 bases lay in between. The CDR3 runs to 14 residues. CDR1 and CDR2 (germline): MNHNS, SASEGT. CDR3: CASSEADTYYEQYF. In DNA, the CDR3 is TGTGCCAGCAGTGAAGCGGACACCTACTACGAGCAGTACTTC.

V gene TRBV27 combines with J gene TRBJ1-6; D gene unclear. The CDR3 runs 14 residues. The germline CDR1 and CDR2 sequences are MNHEY and SMNVEV (reference sequence). Trimming shortened V by 4 bases and J by 8 bases, and 12 bases separated the two germline ends. CDR3 residues: CASSYGGPYSPLHF. The CDR3 DNA follows: TGTGCCAGCAGTTATGGAGGCCCTTATTCACCCCTCCACTTT.

This chain uses TRBV7-2 with TRBJ2-1; 8 bases align to TRBD2. CDR1 and CDR2 from the germline V gene are SGHTA and FQGNSA. This CDR3 is built from 14 residues. J lost 9 bases, V lost 2 bases, and 6 bases had no gene match. The CDR3 reads CASSLTRTSSEQFF. The DNA of the CDR3 is TGTGCCAGCAGCTTAACCCGGACTAGCAGTGAGCAGTTCTTC.

V usage is TRBV7-2 and J usage is TRBJ1-5; TRBD1 matches 7 bases. Unmatched junction bases numbered 7, after V lost 5 bases and J lost 0 bases. Germline CDR1 reads SGHTA; CDR2 reads FQGNSA. This CDR3 is built from 16 residues. The CDR3 DNA reads as TGTGCCAGCAGCCCATGGACAGGCAATAGCAATCAGCCCCAGCATTTT. Translating it yields CASSPWTGNSNQPQHF.

J is TRBJ2-3 and V is TRBV29-1; tentatively, D is TRBD2 (6 bases). Trimming stripped 4 bases from V and 7 bases from J, with 15 bases between. This CDR3 comprises 13 residues. The germline V gene has CDR1 SQVTM and CDR2 ANQGSEA. The CDR3 coding sequence is TGCAGCGTTGCTGGCGGGATCGGGAATACGCAGTATTTT. It codes for CSVAGGIGNTQYF.

This chain joins TRBV2 and TRBJ1-6; a weak D match, TRBD1 (6 bases). The germline CDR1 and CDR2 sequences are SNHLY and FYNNEI. V was shortened by 7 bases and J by 5 bases, with 21 bases between the two germline ends. The CDR3 sequence is 17 residues long. The CDR3 here is CASKKPGRDTNNSPLHF. CDR3 nucleotide sequence: TGTGCCAGCAAGAAACCCGGCCGGGACACAAATAATTCACCCCTCCACTTT.

The V call is TRBV5-1, the J call TRBJ2-1; a weak D match, TRBD1 (5 bases). The CDR3 length is 14 residues. Germline lookup yields CDR1 SGHRS and CDR2 YFSETQ. With 4 bases removed from V and 8 bases from J, the gap between germline ends came to 16 bases. CDR3: CASSARVGRDEQFF. For the CDR3, the DNA is TGCGCCAGCAGCGCCAGGGTGGGAAGGGATGAGCAGTTCTTC.

This CDR3 is CASSQAAGGADTQYF. The DNA of the CDR3 is TGTGCCAGCAGCCAAGCAGCGGGAGGTGCAGATACGCAGTATTTT. The genes are TRBV3-1 (or the pseudogene TRBV3-2) and TRBJ2-3, with 9 positions matching TRBD2. The germline V gene encodes CDR1 LGHDT and CDR2 YNNKEL (reference sequence). The CDR3 has 15 residues. J gave up 4 bases and V 1 base, and 3 bases lay outside the gene matches.

J is TRBJ2-7 and V is TRBV5-5; the match to TRBD1 covers 12 bases. Germline V gene data show CDR1 as SGHKS and CDR2 as YYEKEE (reference sequence). V shed 5 bases and J 6 bases; nucleotides not matched to a gene: 6. This CDR3 comprises 14 residues. CDR3 nucleotide sequence: TGTGCCAGCAGTCCGGGACAGGGGGCAGGCGAGCAGTACTTC. Translated, it gives CASSPGQGAGEQYF.

The J gene is TRBJ2-1, the V gene TRBV5-5, with D possibly TRBD2 on 6 matching bases. Germline V CDR1 and CDR2: SGHKS, YYEKEE (reference sequence). The V and J ends lost 5 bases and 5 bases respectively, with 11 bases between them. CDR3 size: 13 residues. Written as DNA, the CDR3 is TGTGCCAGCAGGCCGGGACTGCACAATGAGCAGTTCTTC. Its protein is CASRPGLHNEQFF. The whole variable domain, filled in from reference TRBV5-5 and TRBJ2-1, reads DAGVTQSPTHLIKTRGQQVTLRCSPISGHKSVSWYQQVLGQGPQFIFQYYEKEERGRGNFPDRFSARQFPNYSSELNVNALLLGDSALYLCASRPGLHNEQFFGPGTRLTVL.

Only one count was recorded for this clone. This chain uses TRBV28 with TRBJ1-2; 11 nucleotides line up with TRBD1. V lost 3 bases, J lost 4 bases, and 4 bases stayed unmatched. The CDR3 contains 15 residues. Per germline, CDR1 MDHEN and CDR2 SYDVKM. The CDR3 DNA follows: TGTGCCAGCAGTTTGTGGACAGGGGGCGTCTATGGCTACACCTTC. Residues: CASSLWTGGVYGYTF.

V usage is TRBV27 and J usage is TRBJ2-1, with 7 bases aligning to TRBD2. The CDR3 totals 17 residues. The germline CDR1 and CDR2 sequences are MNHEY and SMNVEV (reference sequence). The ends lost 2 bases at V and 8 bases at J; junction bases unmatched: 15. The CDR3 is CASSLHVDDLRGDEQFF. The CDR3 DNA follows: TGTGCCAGCAGTTTACATGTCGATGACCTCCGGGGGGATGAGCAGTTCTTC.

The chain uses TRBV9 and TRBJ2-3; the match to TRBD2 covers 12 bases. CDR3 length equals 17 residues. With V trimmed by 4 bases and J by 4 bases, 10 bases remained unmatched. Germline V gives CDR1 SGDLS, CDR2 YYNGEE. DNA of the CDR3: TGTGCCAGCAGCTCCGTGACTAGCGGGAGTTTCGCAGATACGCAGTATTTT. It is translated as CASSSVTSGSFADTQYF.

The chain links TRBV7-8 to TRBJ2-7, with 7 positions matching TRBD2. The CDR3 contains 16 residues. V shed 1 base and J 5 bases; nucleotides not matched to a gene: 11. CDR1 is SGHVS, CDR2 FQNEAQ, per germline. CDR3 coding DNA: TGTGCCAGCAGCTTAGGGTGGGGCGGGAGCTTGGACGAGCAGTACTTC. It translates to CASSLGWGGSLDEQYF.

The chain joins TRBV6-2 or TRBV6-3 to TRBJ2-1; 8 positions match TRBD2. V was pared by 7 bases and J by 8 bases, with 16 bases of the junction left unmatched. This CDR3 contains 16 residues. Germline V gene sequence: CDR1 MNHEY, CDR2 SVGEGT. CDR3: CASTPPGGRKLHEQFF. The CDR3 bases are TGTGCCAGCACCCCCCCGGGCGGGAGGAAGTTACATGAGCAGTTCTTC.

The chain employs TRBV7-2 and TRBJ2-7; TRBD2 aligns across 7 bases. V lost 3 bases to trimming and J lost 3 bases; unmatched junction nucleotides: 5. Germline-derived CDR1 and CDR2 are SGHTA and FQGNSA. CDR3 length: 14 residues. CDR3 protein: CASSFGRASYEQYF. CDR3 DNA: TGTGCCAGCAGCTTTGGGAGGGCAAGCTACGAGCAGTACTTC.

The table lists this clone with a few counts. This chain connects TRBV7-9 to TRBJ2-7; unclear D gene. The V end was cut by 5 bases, the J end by 1 base, with 9 bases between. CDR3 length: 13 residues. Germline V gene sequence: CDR1 SEHNR, CDR2 FQNEAQ (reference sequence). CDR3 residues: CASSRLGSYEQYF. Written as DNA, the CDR3 is TGTGCCAGCAGCCGTCTAGGATCCTACGAGCAGTACTTC.

The J gene is TRBJ2-7, the V gene TRBV7-9; 12 bases align to TRBD2. With 3 bases clipped from V and 0 bases from J, the junction kept 9 bases outside the gene matches. CDR3 length: 18 amino acids. Germline V gene lookup returns CDR1 SEHNR and CDR2 FQNEAQ (reference sequence). The CDR3: CASSFPTSGSSSSYEQYF. As DNA, the CDR3 is TGTGCCAGCAGCTTCCCGACTAGCGGGAGTTCCAGCTCCTACGAGCAGTACTTC. Full variable domain (outside the CDR3, taken from reference TRBV7-9 and TRBJ2-7): DTGVSQNPRHKITKRGQNVTFRCDPISEHNRLYWYRQTLGQGPEFLTYFQNEAQLEKSRLLSDRFSAERPKGSFSTLEIQRTEQGDSAMYLCASSFPTSGSSSSYEQYFGPGTRLTVT.